This T cell receptor (beta chain) came from a study of response to subunit inactivated influenza vaccine. J lost 7 bases, V lost 0 bases, and 9 bases had no gene match. Germline-derived CDR1 and CDR2 are DFQATT and SNEGSKA (reference sequence). The CDR3 covers 16 residues. One entry per CDR3 protein results from TCRdb running MiXCR on the RT-PCR reads. The sample contains about 610,000 distinct CDR3 sequences, 14% of which appear only once. This clonotype has a handful of counts. Sequencing was performed on PBMCs from blood, taken 11 to 12 days after vaccination. The receptor's source is a man in his fifties who received an inactivated influenza vaccine. The rearrangement uses TRBV20-1 and TRBJ1-6; 7 nucleotides align to TRBD1. This CDR3 reads CSARDTDRELNSPLHF. The CDR3 DNA sequence: TGCAGTGCTAGAGATACAGACAGGGAATTGAATTCACCCCTCCACTTT.